This record concerns one TCR beta chain sequence. Sequencing was performed with immunoSEQ multiplex PCR; in TCRdb, only in-frame clones are kept and a portion is missing. The sample holds about 130,000 clones, about 80% seen once. This sample was included in a study of blood T cell repertoires in COVID-19. V was clipped by 5 bases and J by 6 bases; unmatched bases: 15. Germline-derived CDR1 and CDR2 are MNHNY and SVGAGI (reference sequence). There are 18 residues in the CDR3. The source of this sequence is a man aged 55-75 years with acute or convalescent COVID-19. What was sequenced was peripheral blood. V usage is TRBV6-6 and J usage is TRBJ2-1, with 11 bases that match TRBD2. The CDR3 loop reads CASSRHTTSGRSPNEQFF. CDR3 sequence (DNA): TGTGCCAGCAGTCGTCATACCACTAGCGGGAGAAGTCCCAATGAGCAGTTCTTC.